This TCR beta chain derives from a study of blood T cell repertoires in COVID-19. At the level of the study: From T cells, B-cell-depleted T cells, or PBMCs came the material, which was cDNA or gDNA.

Seattle enrolled patients during active infection and tracked them longitudinally. V lost 6 bases and J lost 5; bases outside the gene matches: 11. CDR1 and CDR2 (germline): SEHNR, FQNEAQ (reference sequence). This CDR3 is built from 16 residues. Source study methods: Reference gene primer amplification gave estimated nucleated cell counts. Repertoires were generated with immunoSEQ multiplex PCR, while TCRdb's copy carries only in-frame clones and drops some. The DNA was the basis for D and trimming; V, J and clone size are from that table. Of roughly 380,000 clones listed, 89% are singletons. V is TRBV7-9 and J is TRBJ2-5; 11 positions agree with TRBD2. Sequenced sample: peripheral blood. This clonotype was obtained from a woman aged 40-49 years with COVID-19, enrolled during active disease. The CDR3: CASSLPLAGGSETQYF. In DNA, the CDR3 is TGTGCCAGCAGTCTACCCCTAGCGGGGGGCTCGGAGACCCAGTACTTC.